This T cell receptor beta chain is drawn from a study of shared clonotypes between healthy human individuals. Findings and caveats of the study: Since donors were few, the genetic and exposure-history diversity represented was limited. It was the non-shared clonotypes that had lower generation probabilities than clonotypes shared by all four donors. Roughly 4.6% of naive CD4 clonotypes were common to several donors.

Samples underwent the assay at deep level. Clones were read by immunoSEQ multiplex PCR, and TCRdb kept only the in-frame ones, dropping some. The data contain approximately 2.3 million clones, 90% to 95% of them singletons. This clone has only one observation. Its antigen is not known. The CDR3 loop spans 13 amino acids. Per the germline V gene, CDR1 is KGHSH and CDR2 is LQKENI. Between the trimmed V and J ends, which lost 6 bases and 4 bases, there was a span of 10 bases. The sequenced material came from naive CD4+ T cells from PBMCs. Subset in this sample: CD45RA+ positively selected. The receptor was isolated from a man younger than 30 in good health. Some clones in this sample may be carry-over from other donors' samples. The chain uses TRBV18 and TRBJ1-5; D gene uncertain. CDR3 nucleotides: TGTGCCAGCTCTCAAATCGGGAATCAGCCCCAGCATTTT. Its translation is CASSQIGNQPQHF.